This is a list of T cell receptor beta chains from one sample in a study of T cells in Graves' hyperthyroidism and ophthalmopathy. TCRdb independently ran MiXCR on the multiplex PCR reads; one entry per CDR3 protein. The table has around 300,000 distinct CDR3 sequences, under 30% seen once. The sample consisted of blood. These receptors were collected from a man in his forties with Graves' hyperthyroidism that later progressed to Graves' ophthalmopathy. CDR3s include the opening cysteine and the closing phenylalanine or tryptophan. D genes are given only for firm matches. Clone size is shown for a subset of rows, as once, few, many or a class of expanded clone.

>.|TRBD1|TRBV12-3/TRBV12-4|TRBJ2-7
TGTGCCAGCAGCCAGGACAGGGGTTCAGGAAAGTACTTC
CASSQDRGSGKYF
>many|TRBD1|TRBV2|TRBJ1-2
TGTGCCAGCACTGGTAGACCCCAGGGGGCGCAGGGCTACACCTTC
CASTGRPQGAQGYTF
>many|TRBD1|TRBV19|TRBJ1-2
TGTGCCAGTAGAAACACAGGGGTTGATGGCTACACCTTC
CASRNTGVDGYTF
>.|.|TRBV6-1|TRBJ1-1
TGTGCCAGCAGGGACGGGCCGGTAACTGAAGCTTTCTTT
CASRDGPVTEAFF
>once|.|TRBV6-2/TRBV6-3|TRBJ1-5
TGTGCCAGCAGCCGTAATACGGATCAGCCCCAGCATTTT
CASSRNTDQPQHF
>many|.|TRBV20-1|TRBJ1-5
TGCAGTGCTACCCGGGGCAGGGGCAATCAGCCCCAGCATTTT
CSATRGRGNQPQHF
>many|.|TRBV19|TRBJ2-7
TGTGCCCTGGACACGGGGCCCCCGGGGCACTTC
CALDTGPPGHF
>once|TRBD1|TRBV27|TRBJ1-1
TGTGCCAGCAGTTCCCGCCCAGGACAGGGGTTTTTTGAAGCTTTCTTT
CASSSRPGQGFFEAFF
>many|.|TRBV10-3|TRBJ2-7
TGTGCCATCAGTGAGCCCTACGAGGGGACGGAGCCGTGGGAGCAGTACTTC
CAISEPYEGTEPWEQYF
>many|.|TRBV19|TRBJ2-7
TGTGCCAGTGCAACCGGGACAAGGACCTACGAGCAGTACTTC
CASATGTRTYEQYF
>.|TRBD1|TRBV6-5|TRBJ1-6
TGTGCCAGCAGTTTAGGACAGGGTGTTAATTCACCCCTCCACTTT
CASSLGQGVNSPLHF
>many|.|TRBV10-3|TRBJ1-5
TGTGCCATCAGTGAGCAGCAGATCAATCAGTCCCAGCATTTT
CAISEQQINQSQHF
>once|TRBD1|TRBV12-3/TRBV12-4|TRBJ2-7
TGTGCCAGCAGTTTCTTTGACAGGGTCGAGCAGTACTTC
CASSFFDRVEQYF
>many|.|TRBV12-3/TRBV12-4|TRBJ1-5
TGTGCCAGCACCCCTGACAGCGGCAATCAGCCCCAGCATTTT
CASTPDSGNQPQHF
>.|.|TRBV6-1|TRBJ2-7
TGTGCCAGCAGTGAAGCGGGACGGGTCGTTGGCTTC
CASSEAGRVVGF
>many|.|TRBV6-1|TRBJ1-1
TGTGCCAGCAACCTCGGCAGTACGAACACTGAAGCTTTCTTT
CASNLGSTNTEAFF
>many|.|TRBV20-1|TRBJ1-2
TGCAGTGCCCTCAGGAGCTACTATGGCTACACCTTC
CSALRSYYGYTF
>once|TRBD1|TRBV20-1|TRBJ2-2
TGCAGTGCTAGAGACTCTAGACCCGGGACAGGGGTTAGGAGAGGGGAGCTGTTTTTT
CSARDSRPGTGVRRGELFF
>many|.|TRBV2|TRBJ2-2
TGTGCCAGCAGTGAAAGCCAGACCGGGGAGCTGTTTTTT
CASSESQTGELFF
>.|TRBD2|TRBV6-2/TRBV6-3|TRBJ2-5
TGTGCCAGCAGAACGGGACTAGCGGGAGTTTCTGGTGAGACCCAGTACTTC
CASRTGLAGVSGETQYF
>many|.|TRBV5-4|TRBJ2-7
TGTGCCAGCAGCTGGGGGCTAGACTCCTACGAGCAGTACTTC
CASSWGLDSYEQYF
>many|.|TRBV7-8|TRBJ1-5
TGTGCCAGCAGCTTAAACGAGGATCAGCCCCAGCATTTT
CASSLNEDQPQHF
>.|.|TRBV11-1|TRBJ1-3
TGTGCCAGCAGACCTAGGGGAATTTCCTCTGGAAACACCATATATTTT
CASRPRGISSGNTIYF
>.|.|TRBV12-3/TRBV12-4|TRBJ2-6
TGTGCCATTCTTCGAGATTTGAACAACGTCCTGACTTTC
CAILRDLNNVLTF
>many|.|TRBV10-3|TRBJ1-1
TGTGCCATCAGTGAGGTGGACACTGAAGCTTTCTTT
CAISEVDTEAFF
>many|.|TRBV7-9|TRBJ1-1
TGTGCCAGCAGCTTACTTGGGGAGGAAGCTTTCTTT
CASSLLGEEAFF
>many|.|TRBV5-1|TRBJ2-5
TGCGCCACCAAGGAGGTGGGGGAAGAGACCCAGTACTTC
CATKEVGEETQYF
>many|.|TRBV5-1|TRBJ1-1
TGTGCCAGCAGCCCCGGGGGGAACACTGAAGCTTTCTTT
CASSPGGNTEAFF
>many|.|TRBV12-3/TRBV12-4|TRBJ2-2
TGTGCCAGCAGTTTTCTATCGGTAACCGGGGAGCTGTTTTTT
CASSFLSVTGELFF
>.|.|TRBV6-5|TRBJ2-5
TGTGCCAGCAGTTACTCAATGGGGGGCGAGACCCAGTACTTC
CASSYSMGGETQYF
>many|.|TRBV10-3|TRBJ1-5
TGTGCCATCAGTGATTCGGGGCTTCAGCCCCAGCATTTT
CAISDSGLQPQHF
>many|.|TRBV27|TRBJ1-2
TGTGCCAGCAGTTCGCATCGGGGGGCTAATAACTATGGCTACACCTTC
CASSSHRGANNYGYTF
>many|.|TRBV30|TRBJ2-5
TGTGCCGCAGAGGGGGCCGGGGGGACCCAGTACTTC
CAAEGAGGTQYF
>many|TRBD1|TRBV6-2/TRBV6-3|TRBJ1-5
TGTGCCAGCTGCCGACCGAGCCGACAGGGAGGACAGCCCCAGCATTTT
CASCRPSRQGGQPQHF
>.|.|TRBV6-1|TRBJ2-5
TGTGCCAGCAGTGAAAGGACGGCGGGGAAAGAGACCCAGTACTTC
CASSERTAGKETQYF